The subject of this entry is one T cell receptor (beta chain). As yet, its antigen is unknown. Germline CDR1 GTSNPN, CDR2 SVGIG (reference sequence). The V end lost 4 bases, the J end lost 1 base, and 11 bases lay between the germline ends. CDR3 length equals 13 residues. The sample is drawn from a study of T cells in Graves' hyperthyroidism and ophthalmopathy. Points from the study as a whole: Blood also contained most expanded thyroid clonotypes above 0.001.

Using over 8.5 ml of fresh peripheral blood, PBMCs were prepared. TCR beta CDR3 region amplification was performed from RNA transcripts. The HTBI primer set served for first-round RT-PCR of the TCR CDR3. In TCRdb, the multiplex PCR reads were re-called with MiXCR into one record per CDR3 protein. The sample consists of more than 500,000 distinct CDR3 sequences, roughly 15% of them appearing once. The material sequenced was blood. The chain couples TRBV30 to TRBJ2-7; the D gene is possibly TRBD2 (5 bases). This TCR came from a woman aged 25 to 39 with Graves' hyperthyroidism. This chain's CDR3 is CAWNPRESYEQYF. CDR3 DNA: TGTGCCTGGAATCCCCGGGAATCCTACGAGCAGTACTTC.